Sequencing of this T cell receptor beta chain was carried out in a study of blood T cell repertoires in COVID-19. Study context: PBMCs, B-cell-depleted T cells, or T cells provided the cDNA or gDNA that made up the material.

The assay was immunoSEQ multiplex PCR, and TCRdb's table has in-frame clones only and misses some. The sample includes some 490,000 clones, about 88% of them seen just once. From germline, CDR1 is MNHEY and CDR2 SVGAGI. There are 15 residues in the CDR3. Trimming cost V 7 bases and J 0 bases, with 15 bases left between them. Sequencing was performed on PBMCs or T cells enriched from blood (not recorded which). The V gene is TRBV6-5, the J gene TRBJ1-2; D is ambiguous. The origin of this receptor is an older woman who had recovered from COVID-19. CDR3 amino acids: CASTPSRGANYGYTF. The DNA of the CDR3 is TGTGCCAGCACCCCATCTCGGGGAGCTAACTATGGCTACACCTTC.